A selection of T cell receptor beta chains follows, all from one sample in a study of blood T cells in healthy people across ages. MiXCR was run by TCRdb on the 5' RACE reads, yielding one entry per CDR3 protein. This sample has roughly 930,000 distinct CDR3 sequences, with around 46% found just once. Sequencing was done on a sample of blood. Source of these receptors: a man aged 25 to 45 in good health. Both conserved end residues are part of each CDR3. The D gene is left open where the match is weak. Clone size appears in some rows only: once, few, many, or a class for an expanded clone.

V: TRBV27
J: TRBJ2-2
D: NA
size: NA
CDR3: CASSLGPGELFF
DNA: TGTGCCAGCAGTTTAGGCCCGGGGGAGCTGTTTTTT

V: TRBV6-2/TRBV6-3
J: TRBJ2-7
D: NA
size: NA
CDR3: CASSATPYYEQYF
DNA: TGTGCCAGCAGTGCAACCCCCTACTACGAGCAGTACTTC

V: TRBV29-1
J: TRBJ2-1
D: TRBD1
size: NA
CDR3: CSVPRDRGYNEQFF
DNA: TGCAGCGTCCCCCGGGACAGGGGTTACAATGAGCAGTTCTTC

V: TRBV5-1
J: TRBJ2-3
D: TRBD2
size: NA
CDR3: CASSLEASGGLDTQYF
DNA: TGCGCCAGCAGCTTGGAGGCTAGCGGGGGGCTTGATACGCAGTATTTT

V: TRBV29-1
J: TRBJ2-1
D: NA
size: few
CDR3: CSGGQGGGAYNEQFF
DNA: TGCAGCGGTGGACAGGGCGGGGGGGCCTACAATGAGCAGTTCTTC

V: TRBV10-3
J: TRBJ2-6
D: NA
size: NA
CDR3: CAISESMLVFGANVLTF
DNA: TGTGCCATCAGTGAGTCGATGTTGGTTTTTGGGGCCAACGTCCTGACTTTC

V: TRBV3-1
J: TRBJ1-1
D: NA
size: NA
CDR3: CVSSQDWREAFF
DNA: TGTGTCAGCAGCCAAGACTGGAGGGAAGCTTTCTTT

V: TRBV29-1
J: TRBJ2-1
D: NA
size: NA
CDR3: CSVVERGYNEQFF
DNA: TGCAGCGTTGTTGAACGGGGATACAATGAGCAGTTCTTC

V: TRBV9
J: TRBJ2-7
D: TRBD1
size: NA
CDR3: CASSVGGQGSRYEQYF
DNA: TGTGCCAGCAGCGTAGGGGGACAGGGTTCCCGCTACGAGCAGTACTTC

V: TRBV5-1
J: TRBJ2-1
D: TRBD1
size: NA
CDR3: CASSSRQGNYNEQFF
DNA: TGCGCCAGCAGCTCAAGACAGGGGAACTACAATGAGCAGTTCTTC

V: TRBV29-1
J: TRBJ2-1
D: NA
size: NA
CDR3: CSVGANEQFF
DNA: TGCAGCGTGGGGGCAAATGAGCAGTTCTTC

V: TRBV21-1
J: TRBJ2-1
D: NA
size: NA
CDR3: CASSNLSTPFLAGVYNEQFF
DNA: TGTGCCAGCAGCAACTTGTCGACTCCCTTTCTAGCGGGAGTCTACAATGAGCAGTTCTTC

V: TRBV4-3
J: TRBJ2-1
D: NA
size: few
CDR3: CASSRSFRAPGVEQFF
DNA: TGCGCCAGCAGCCGGAGCTTCAGGGCTCCGGGTGTTGAGCAGTTCTTC

V: TRBV30
J: TRBJ2-3
D: NA
size: NA
CDR3: CAWSRSSDTQYF
DNA: TGTGCCTGGAGCCGAAGCTCGGATACGCAGTATTTT

V: TRBV4-3
J: TRBJ2-1
D: TRBD2
size: many
CDR3: CASSQGPSGGLNEQFF
DNA: TGCGCCAGCAGCCAAGGCCCTAGCGGGGGACTAAATGAGCAGTTCTTC

V: TRBV4-3
J: TRBJ2-5
D: TRBD2
size: NA
CDR3: CASSQDPAGGSKETQYF
DNA: TGCGCCAGCAGCCAAGATCCAGCGGGGGGCTCCAAAGAGACCCAGTACTTC

V: TRBV5-1
J: TRBJ1-1
D: TRBD1
size: few
CDR3: CASSEGQPNTEAFF
DNA: TGCGCCAGCAGCGAGGGACAGCCGAACACTGAAGCTTTCTTT

V: TRBV7-2
J: TRBJ1-4
D: NA
size: NA
CDR3: CASSLGTAGEKLFF
DNA: TGTGCCAGCAGCTTAGGGACAGCCGGGGAAAAACTGTTTTTT

V: TRBV6-2/TRBV6-3
J: TRBJ2-5
D: TRBD2
size: NA
CDR3: CASSLPGLAGSETQYF
DNA: TGTGCCAGCAGTTTGCCTGGACTAGCGGGGTCGGAGACCCAGTACTTC

V: TRBV10-3
J: TRBJ2-7
D: NA
size: NA
CDR3: CVRSGVHEQYF
DNA: TGTGTCCGGTCGGGGGTCCACGAGCAGTACTTC

V: TRBV10-3
J: TRBJ1-5
D: NA
size: NA
CDR3: CAISEGRGDQPQHF
DNA: TGTGCCATCAGTGAGGGTCGGGGGGATCAGCCCCAGCATTTT

V: TRBV7-9
J: TRBJ1-2
D: NA
size: many
CDR3: CASSIEQGHTF
DNA: TGTGCCAGCAGCATCGAGCAAGGGCACACCTTC

V: TRBV11-3
J: TRBJ2-5
D: NA
size: few
CDR3: CASSSADYLSGGGLQETQYF
DNA: TGTGCCAGCAGCTCCGCAGACTACCTCTCGGGGGGCGGCCTACAAGAGACCCAGTACTTC

V: TRBV12-3/TRBV12-4
J: TRBJ1-6
D: NA
size: NA
CDR3: CASSLSVVPSSYNSPLHF
DNA: TGTGCCAGCAGTTTAAGTGTGGTACCTTCCTCCTATAATTCACCCCTCCACTTT

V: TRBV10-3
J: TRBJ2-7
D: NA
size: NA
CDR3: CATGRGESSYEQYF
DNA: TGTGCCACTGGACGGGGAGAAAGCTCCTACGAGCAGTACTTC

V: TRBV20-1
J: TRBJ2-4
D: TRBD1
size: few
CDR3: CSARGGTGMTKNIQYF
DNA: TGCAGTGCTAGAGGGGGGACAGGGATGACCAAAAACATTCAGTACTTC

V: TRBV2
J: TRBJ2-3
D: TRBD1
size: once
CDR3: CASSIRGKTDTQYF
DNA: TGTGCCAGCAGCATCAGGGGGAAAACAGATACGCAGTATTTT

V: TRBV2
J: TRBJ2-1
D: TRBD1
size: NA
CDR3: CASRGTDPSSYNEQFF
DNA: TGTGCCAGCAGGGGGACAGACCCTAGCTCCTACAATGAGCAGTTCTTC

V: TRBV7-2
J: TRBJ2-3
D: TRBD1
size: NA
CDR3: CASGKGQGSTDTQYF
DNA: TGTGCCAGCGGCAAGGGACAGGGAAGCACAGATACGCAGTATTTT

V: TRBV6-1
J: TRBJ1-2
D: NA
size: NA
CDR3: CASSSSWGEYGYTF
DNA: TGTGCCAGCAGCTCAAGCTGGGGGGAGTATGGCTACACCTTC

V: TRBV6-1
J: TRBJ1-1
D: NA
size: NA
CDR3: CASKTMNTEAFF
DNA: TGTGCCAGCAAAACCATGAACACTGAAGCTTTCTTT

V: TRBV6-5
J: TRBJ2-3
D: NA
size: NA
CDR3: CASSYSPHKVRGDPDTQYF
DNA: TGTGCCAGCAGTTACTCGCCACACAAGGTCAGGGGGGACCCAGATACGCAGTATTTT

V: TRBV15
J: TRBJ1-3
D: NA
size: NA
CDR3: CATSRDPGDTIYF
DNA: TGTGCCACCAGCAGAGACCCGGGGGACACCATATATTTT

V: TRBV27
J: TRBJ1-5
D: NA
size: NA
CDR3: CASSTRGRNQPQHF
DNA: TGTGCCAGCAGTACCCGAGGGCGCAATCAGCCCCAGCATTTT

V: TRBV3-1
J: TRBJ2-7
D: NA
size: few
CDR3: CASSQGPPAGGTYEQYF
DNA: TGTGCCAGCAGCCAAGGCCCCCCAGCGGGTGGAACCTACGAGCAGTACTTC

V: TRBV13
J: TRBJ1-2
D: NA
size: NA
CDR3: CASSLESSGAGYTF
DNA: TGTGCCAGCAGCTTAGAAAGTTCGGGGGCTGGCTACACCTTC

V: TRBV24-1
J: TRBJ2-5
D: NA
size: NA
CDR3: CATQPTNWETQYF
DNA: TGTGCCACCCAGCCGACCAACTGGGAGACCCAGTACTTC

V: TRBV27
J: TRBJ2-4
D: TRBD1
size: NA
CDR3: CASSPTTGMHIQYF
DNA: TGTGCCAGCAGTCCTACGACAGGGATGCACATTCAGTACTTC

V: TRBV4-1
J: TRBJ2-5
D: TRBD2
size: once
CDR3: CASSQDWFGGEETQYF
DNA: TGCGCCAGCAGCCAAGATTGGTTCGGGGGGGAAGAGACCCAGTACTTC

V: TRBV29-1
J: TRBJ2-7
D: NA
size: many
CDR3: CSVEGRAYEQYF
DNA: TGCAGCGTTGAAGGCAGGGCCTACGAGCAGTACTTC

V: TRBV3-1
J: TRBJ2-1
D: NA
size: few
CDR3: CASSQDSSGYNEQFF
DNA: TGTGCCAGCAGCCAAGATAGTAGCGGATACAATGAGCAGTTCTTC

V: TRBV20-1
J: TRBJ2-7
D: NA
size: few
CDR3: CSAREGASSYEQYF
DNA: TGCAGTGCTAGAGAAGGGGCGAGCTCCTACGAGCAGTACTTC

V: TRBV9
J: TRBJ2-7
D: NA
size: NA
CDR3: CASSGGVFENGEQYF
DNA: TGTGCCAGCAGCGGGGGGGTCTTCGAGAATGGGGAGCAGTACTTC

V: TRBV4-1
J: TRBJ2-3
D: NA
size: few
CDR3: CASSQGLTSTDTQYF
DNA: TGCGCCAGCAGCCAAGGACTAACGAGCACAGATACGCAGTATTTT

V: TRBV4-2
J: TRBJ1-4
D: NA
size: few
CDR3: CASSQDVAGEKKLFF
DNA: TGTGCCAGCAGCCAAGATGTCGCAGGGGAGAAAAAACTGTTTTTT